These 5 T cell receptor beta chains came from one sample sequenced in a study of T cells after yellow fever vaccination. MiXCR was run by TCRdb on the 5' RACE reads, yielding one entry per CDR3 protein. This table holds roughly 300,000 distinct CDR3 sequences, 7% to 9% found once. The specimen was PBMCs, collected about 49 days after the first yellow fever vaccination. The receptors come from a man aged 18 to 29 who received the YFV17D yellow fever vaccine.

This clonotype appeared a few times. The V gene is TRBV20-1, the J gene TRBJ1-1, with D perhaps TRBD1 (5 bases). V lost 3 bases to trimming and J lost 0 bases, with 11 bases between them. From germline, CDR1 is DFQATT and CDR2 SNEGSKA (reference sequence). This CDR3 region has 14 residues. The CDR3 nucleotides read TGCAGTGCTAGTTGGGGCTCCCTGAACACTGAAGCTTTCTTT. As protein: CSASWGSLNTEAFF.

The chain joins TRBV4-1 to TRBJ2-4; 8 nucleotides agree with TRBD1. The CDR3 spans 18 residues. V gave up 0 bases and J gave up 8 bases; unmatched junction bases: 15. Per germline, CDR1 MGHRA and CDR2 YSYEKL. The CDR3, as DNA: TGCGCCAGCAGCCAAGATCGGGACAGGAGGGGATACGTAGACATTCAGTACTTC. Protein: CASSQDRDRRGYVDIQYF.

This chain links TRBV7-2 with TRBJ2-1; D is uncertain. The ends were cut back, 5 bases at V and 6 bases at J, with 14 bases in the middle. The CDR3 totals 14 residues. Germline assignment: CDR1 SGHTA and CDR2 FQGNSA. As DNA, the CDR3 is TGTGCCAGCAGCCCCGAACGGACGACCAATGAGCAGTTCTTC. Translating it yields CASSPERTTNEQFF.

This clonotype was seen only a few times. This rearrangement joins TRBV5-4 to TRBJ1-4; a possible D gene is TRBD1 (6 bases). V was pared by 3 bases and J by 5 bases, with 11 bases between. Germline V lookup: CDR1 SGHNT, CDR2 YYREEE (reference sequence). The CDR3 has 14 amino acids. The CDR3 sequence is CASSYGQKNEKLFF. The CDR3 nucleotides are TGTGCCAGCAGCTACGGACAGAAGAATGAAAAACTGTTTTTT.

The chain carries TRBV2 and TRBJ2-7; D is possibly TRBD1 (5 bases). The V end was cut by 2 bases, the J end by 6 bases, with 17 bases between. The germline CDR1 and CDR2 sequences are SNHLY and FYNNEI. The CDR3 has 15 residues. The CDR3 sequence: CASSEHGRVNSEQYV. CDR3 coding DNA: TGTGCCAGCAGTGAACACGGCAGGGTTAACAGCGAGCAGTACGTC.